One T cell receptor (beta chain) is described in this entry. Its antigen remains unidentified. PCR involved 60 Vbeta and 13 Jbeta primers. The table came from immunoSEQ multiplex PCR; TCRdb's copy has only in-frame clones and leaves some out. The sample shows roughly 150,000 clones, about 76% of them seen only once. These data belong to a study of cytomegalovirus exposure and HLA in healthy donors. Turning to the study itself: Genotyping of more than 300 donors showed that 65% to 90% belonged to the Caucasian-associated ancestry cluster.

The study, taken as a whole, reports: Accurate prediction of most subjects' HLA-A and HLA-B alleles from TCR beta sequences was reported. Exclusion applied to some V segments, including TRBV6-2 and TRBV6-3, as they were indistinguishable. Further analysis, carried out later, found HLA-associated TCR beta chains more clonally expanded than equally common other chains.

After removal of 4 bases from V and 1 base from J, the junction contained 7 bases not matched to a gene. The germline CDR1 and CDR2 sequences are SGDLS and YYNGEE. This CDR3 contains 16 residues. Material for sequencing was PBMCs. This TCR derives from a woman aged 18-35 years in good health and CMV-seropositive. The chain has TRBV9 and TRBJ1-2; 10 positions agree with TRBD1. CDR3 nucleotide sequence: TGTGCCAGCAGCCCTCGACAGGGGGCGCTTAACTATGGCTACACCTTC. It codes for CASSPRQGALNYGYTF.